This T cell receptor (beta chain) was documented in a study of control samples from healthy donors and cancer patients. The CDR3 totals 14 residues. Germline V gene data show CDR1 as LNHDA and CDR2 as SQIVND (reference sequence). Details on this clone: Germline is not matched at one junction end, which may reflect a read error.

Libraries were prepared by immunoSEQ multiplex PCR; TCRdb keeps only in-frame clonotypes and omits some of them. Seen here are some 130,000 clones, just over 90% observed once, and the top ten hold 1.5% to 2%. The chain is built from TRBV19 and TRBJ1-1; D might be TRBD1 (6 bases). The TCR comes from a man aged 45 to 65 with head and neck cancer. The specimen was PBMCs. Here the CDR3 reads CASRGVGGWGRAFF. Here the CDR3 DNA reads TGTGCGAGTAGGGGTGTAGGAGGATGGGGGCGGGCTTTCTTT.